This TCR beta chain was sequenced during a study of blood T cells in healthy people across ages. Whole-study results and caveats: Investigators treated diversity estimates from one million T cells as underestimates.

Next came a second PCR, run for about 7 to 12 cycles, which used a sample-barcoded 5' primer along with a J-beta primer mix. Each CDR3 protein is one row after TCRdb ran MiXCR on the 5' RACE reads. The sample lists about 1.1 million distinct CDR3 sequences, under 40% occurring once. Notes on this clonotype: Its antigen is still unknown.

The CDR3 runs 15 residues. Trimming stripped 7 bases from V and 2 bases from J, with 14 bases between. Germline values: CDR1 KGHDR, CDR2 SFDVKD. The sequenced material came from blood. The chain employs TRBV24-1 and TRBJ1-5, with a possible D match to TRBD1 (5 bases). This receptor was taken from a young man in good health. CDR3 sequence reads: CATSKEGSGNQPQHF. CDR3 coding DNA: TGTGCCACCAGCAAGGAGGGGAGCGGCAATCAGCCCCAGCATTTT.